The 10 T cell receptor beta chains below all came from one sample that was sequenced in a study of naive and memory T cell subsets listed by TCRdb under 2017. General findings and caveats noted by the study authors: Naive repertoires, especially CD8, contained a few larger clonotypes, possibly memory cells re-expressing CD45RA.

The antigens these receptors bind are not known. The protocol used for the library was UMI-ligation and nested PCR. Data came from an Illumina MiSeq. To cover both TRBC1 and TRBC2, the beta constant-region primer consisted of an equimolar mix of two oligonucleotides. The ligated cDNA went through four rounds of PCR with nested alpha and beta constant-region primers together with the SP2 primer. Starting from the raw public reads, TCRdb applied fastp trimming at Q25, assembled clones with MiXCR and retained in-frame beta chains. Entries that share a CDR3 protein sequence are merged under the most common genes and DNA. The sample data list about 150,000 distinct CDR3 sequences, and about 23% of these were observed just once. In total, the top ten clones hold 0.11% of the sample. The sequenced sample consisted of naive CD4+ T cells from blood. The label giving this sample's cell subset or site can be read as: naive T cells, CD45RA high CD27+. These receptors came from a human donor in good health.

This clonotype was seen only a few times. V usage is TRBV28 and J usage is TRBJ2-7; D gene ambiguous. Germline loops: CDR1 MDHEN, CDR2 SYDVKM. CDR3 length equals 14 residues. Trimming shortened V by 2 bases and J by 0 bases, and 8 bases separated the two germline ends. The DNA for the CDR3 is TGTGCCAGCAGTTTACGGCGCAGCTCCTACGAGCAGTACTTC. Protein product: CASSLRRSSYEQYF.

The J gene is TRBJ2-4, the V gene TRBV4-2; 10 bases are shared with TRBD1. Germline CDR1 LGHNA, CDR2 YNFKEQ. This CDR3 region has 15 residues. V dropped 5 bases and J dropped 7; count of bases not matched to a gene: 8. The DNA for the CDR3 is TGTGCCAGCAGCGATGGGGACAGGGGCAAGAACATTCAGTACTTC. Translated: CASSDGDRGKNIQYF.

The chain links TRBV6-2 or TRBV6-3 to TRBJ2-3; D gene ambiguous. Germline lookup yields CDR1 MNHEY and CDR2 SVGEGT. Trimming pared 6 bases from V and 5 bases from J, leaving 12 bases between. The CDR3 runs to 13 residues. The CDR3 loop is CASRESGEDTQYF. The CDR3 coding sequence is TGTGCCAGCAGGGAGAGTGGGGAAGATACGCAGTATTTT.

CDR3 sequence (DNA): TGTGCCAGCAGCCAACTCGGGACTAGCGGGAGAAATGAGCAGTTCTTC. Translated, it gives CASSQLGTSGRNEQFF. This rearrangement joins TRBV3-1 to TRBJ2-1, with 14 positions matching TRBD2. Germline V gene data show CDR1 as LGHDT and CDR2 as YNNKEL (reference sequence). CDR3 length: 16 residues. V shed 2 bases, J shed 7 bases, and the junction held 4 bases outside the gene matches.

The count of this clonotype is one. This rearrangement joins TRBV20-1 to TRBJ2-7; 13 positions agree with TRBD2. CDR3 length: 12 amino acids. Trimming took 5 bases from V and 7 from J; bases not matched to a gene: 2. Germline V gene sequence: CDR1 DFQATT, CDR2 SNEGSKA (reference sequence). In DNA, the CDR3 is TGCAGTGCTTGGACTAGCGGGAGTGAGCAGTACTTC. As protein: CSAWTSGSEQYF.

This clonotype was counted at least ten times. The gene calls are TRBV11-2 and TRBJ2-7; tentatively, D is TRBD1 or TRBD2 (5 bases each). Trimming stripped 4 bases from V and 5 bases from J, with 18 bases between. Germline CDR1 reads SGHAT; CDR2 reads FQNNGV. This CDR3 spans 15 amino acids. The CDR3 protein is CASSSRDLDPNEQYF. The CDR3 DNA reads TGTGCCAGCAGCTCCCGGGACCTAGACCCCAACGAGCAGTACTTC. The full variable domain, its missing parts supplied by reference TRBV11-2 and TRBJ2-7, is EAGVAQSPRYKIIEKRQSVAFWCNPISGHATLYWYQQILGQGPKLLIQFQNNGVVDDSQLPKDRFSAERLKGVDSTLKIQPAKLEDSAVYLCASSSRDLDPNEQYFGPGTRLTVT.

This clonotype occurred a few times. V is TRBV13 and J is TRBJ1-3, with TRBD1 matching over 8 bases. CDR3 size: 14 residues. The ends lost 3 bases at V and 2 bases at J; junction bases unmatched: 0. CDR1 is PRHDT and CDR2 is FYEKMQ in the germline V gene (reference sequence). The CDR3, as DNA: TGTGCCAGCAGCTTCAGGGGGCCTGGAAACACCATATATTTT. Protein: CASSFRGPGNTIYF.

This chain connects TRBV3-1 to TRBJ2-7; D might be TRBD2 (6 bases). This CDR3 has 16 amino acids. Trimming pared 1 base from V and 0 bases from J, leaving 13 bases between. The V gene's germline CDR1 is LGHDT and CDR2 YNNKEL (reference sequence). The CDR3 nucleotides are TGTGCCAGCAGCCAAGGGCGACTAGGGTTCTCCTACGAGCAGTACTTC. This encodes CASSQGRLGFSYEQYF.

The rearrangement joins TRBV28 to TRBJ2-4, with D unresolved. Trimming cost V 1 base and J 1 base, with 17 bases left between them. This CDR3 is 18 amino acids long. Germline loops: CDR1 MDHEN, CDR2 SYDVKM. The CDR3 region is CASSLFVGGGAAKNIQYF. In DNA, the CDR3 is TGTGCCAGCAGTTTATTCGTCGGCGGCGGTGCGGCCAAAAACATTCAGTACTTC.

The table lists this clonotype with a few counts. This chain joins TRBV13 and TRBJ1-2; D might be TRBD1 (6 bases). This CDR3 is built from 13 residues. V lost 5 bases to trimming and J lost 6 bases, with 13 bases between them. Per germline, CDR1 PRHDT and CDR2 FYEKMQ (reference sequence). The CDR3 reads CASSLPDSDGYTF. The CDR3 region has the DNA TGTGCCAGCAGCCTCCCGGACAGTGATGGCTACACCTTC.